Presented here are 15 T cell receptor beta chains from one specimen sequenced in a study of cytomegalovirus exposure and HLA in healthy donors. The study ran its PCR with 60 Vbeta and 13 Jbeta primers. Libraries were prepared by immunoSEQ multiplex PCR; TCRdb keeps only in-frame clonotypes and omits some of them. Here the sample spans some 150,000 clones, about 80% being singletons. Sequencing input: PBMCs. The receptors were sampled from a woman aged 45-65 years in good health and CMV-seronegative.

A single count supports this clone. The genes are TRBV27 and TRBJ1-5, with 11 nucleotides matching TRBD1. The CDR3 is 16 amino acids. J was trimmed by 0 bases and V by 5 bases; bases with no gene match: 3. The germline CDR1 and CDR2 sequences are MNHEY and SMNVEV (reference sequence). The CDR3 here is CASSQGTGGSNQPQHF. The CDR3 region has the DNA TGTGCCAGCAGTCAGGGGACAGGGGGTAGCAATCAGCCCCAGCATTTT.

This chain uses TRBV10-3 with TRBJ2-7; D is perhaps TRBD2 (5 bases). The CDR3 spans 13 residues. V lost 0 bases and J 3 bases, leaving 6 bases between the germline ends. Germline V gene sequence: CDR1 ENHRY, CDR2 SYGVKD. CDR3: CAISESRGYEQYF. CDR3 DNA sequence: TGTGCCATCAGTGAGTCCCGGGGCTACGAGCAGTACTTC.

V gene TRBV27 combines with J gene TRBJ2-7; D is possibly TRBD1 (6 bases). In germline, CDR1 is MNHEY, CDR2 SMNVEV (reference sequence). Trimming removed 6 bases at V and 12 bases at J, with 24 bases between. This CDR3 contains 14 residues. This CDR3 is CASRILRDTASWYF. The CDR3 nucleotides read TGTGCCAGCAGGATTCTACGGGACACAGCAAGTTGGTACTTC.

This clone was recorded only once. The rearrangement links TRBV6-1 to TRBJ1-3; D not certain. The CDR3 consists of 14 residues. CDR1 and CDR2 (germline): MNHNS, SASEGT. V was clipped by 11 bases and J by 0 bases, with 14 bases between them. CDR3 sequence reads: CASQVYLSGNTIYF. The CDR3 bases are TGTGCCTCGCAGGTCTATCTCTCTGGAAACACCATATATTTT.

The rearrangement joins TRBV6-5 to TRBJ1-5; 8 bases line up with TRBD1. This CDR3 is built from 14 residues. Per germline, CDR1 MNHEY and CDR2 SVGAGI. V was clipped by 4 bases and J by 8 bases; unmatched bases: 7. CDR3 sequence: CASSLDRGGKPQHF. CDR3 bases: TGTGCCAGCAGTTTAGACAGGGGCGGCAAGCCCCAGCATTTT.

The V and J genes are TRBV5-1 and TRBJ2-5; D may be TRBD1 (5 bases). V was trimmed by 4 bases and J by 0 bases, leaving 13 bases between them. The CDR3 loop spans 15 amino acids. Germline CDR1 and CDR2: SGHRS and YFSETQ. The CDR3 nucleotides are TGCGCCAGCAGCGGGGCAGGAGCGTACCAAGAGACCCAGTACTTC. This encodes CASSGAGAYQETQYF.

This chain connects TRBV5-4 to TRBJ2-2; a possible D gene is TRBD2 (6 bases). Germline V gene data show CDR1 as SGHNT and CDR2 as YYREEE (reference sequence). The CDR3 length is 12 residues. Trimming took off 4 bases at V and 6 bases at J, with 7 bases between the two ends. CDR3 protein: CASSGEAGELFF. Written as DNA, the CDR3 is TGTGCCAGCAGCGGGGAGGCCGGGGAGCTGTTTTTT.

The CDR3, as DNA: TGTGCCTCCGTCAGCGGTTCTAGCACAGATACGCAGTATTTT. It yields the protein CASVSGSSTDTQYF. The gene calls are TRBV30 and TRBJ2-3; a weak D match, TRBD2 (5 bases). This CDR3 comprises 14 residues. CDR1 GTSNPN and CDR2 SVGIG come from the germline V gene (reference sequence). V lost 7 bases and J lost 0, with 14 bases in between. The entire variable domain, with the rest obtained from reference TRBV30 and TRBJ2-3, is as follows: SQTIHQWPATLVQPVGSPLSLECTVEGTSNPNLYWYRQAAGRGLQLLFYSVGIGQISSEVPQNLSASRPQDRQFILSSKKLLLSDSGFYLCASVSGSSTDTQYFGPGTRLTVL.

The chain joins TRBV15 to TRBJ2-7; a possible D gene is TRBD2 (6 bases). The germline CDR1 and CDR2 sequences are LNHNV and YYDKDF (reference sequence). With 1 base removed from V and 3 bases from J, the gap between germline ends came to 13 bases. This CDR3 comprises 15 residues. The CDR3 DNA reads as TGTGCCACCAGCAGAGTAACGGGAGCCCGCTACGAGCAGTACTTC. Protein: CATSRVTGARYEQYF.

The rearrangement links TRBV7-2 to TRBJ1-1; D not resolved. The CDR3 sequence is 17 residues long. V lost 1 base and J lost 1, with 16 bases in between. Germline V gene sequence: CDR1 SGHTA, CDR2 FQGNSA. The CDR3: CASSLGPWRRKNTEAFF. In nucleotides, the CDR3 is TGTGCCAGCAGCTTAGGACCGTGGCGGAGGAAGAACACTGAAGCTTTCTTT.

The chain employs TRBV4-1 and TRBJ2-2; 13 bases map to TRBD2. V shed 1 base and J 6 bases; nucleotides not matched to a gene: 8. CDR1 is MGHRA and CDR2 is YSYEKL in the germline V gene. This CDR3 has 18 residues. DNA for the CDR3: TGCGCCAGCAGCCAAGGACTAGCGGGGGGCCTAAGACCCGGGGAGCTGTTTTTT. Protein sequence: CASSQGLAGGLRPGELFF.

The gene calls are TRBV28 and TRBJ1-2, with 7 bases matching TRBD1. Germline values: CDR1 MDHEN, CDR2 SYDVKM. Unmatched junction bases numbered 9, after V lost 7 bases and J lost 7 bases. The length of the CDR3 is 13 residues. This CDR3 is CASIGTELFGYTF. The CDR3 region has the DNA TGTGCCAGCATAGGGACAGAGCTTTTTGGCTACACCTTC.

The rearrangement links TRBV7-2 to TRBJ2-7; D remains ambiguous. V was trimmed by 3 bases and J by 2 bases, leaving 5 bases between them. CDR3 length equals 12 residues. The germline CDR1 and CDR2 sequences are SGHTA and FQGNSA. The CDR3 coding sequence is TGTGCCAGCAGCTTTGAGCCCTACGAGCAGTACTTC. This codes for CASSFEPYEQYF.

The rearrangement links TRBV11-2 to TRBJ1-1; D remains unclear. The CDR3 totals 12 residues. Trimming took 5 bases from V and 10 from J, leaving 14 bases between them. Germline CDR1 is SGHAT and CDR2 is FQNNGV. CDR3 DNA: TGTGCCAGCAGCCACCCCCCAACGGGAGCTTTCTTT. It yields the protein CASSHPPTGAFF.

The chain carries TRBV9 and TRBJ1-5; 9 nucleotides line up with TRBD1. Germline V CDR1 and CDR2: SGDLS, YYNGEE. The V segment lost 4 bases and the J segment 4 bases; nucleotides outside the gene matches: 3. There are 14 residues in the CDR3. CDR3 protein: CASSSGQGNQPQHF. The CDR3 bases are TGTGCCAGCAGCTCCGGACAGGGGAATCAGCCCCAGCATTTT.